This T cell receptor (beta chain) was recovered during a study of breast tumors, draining lymph nodes, adjacent tissues. Study findings and constraints: Tumor repertoires ranked between lymph nodes and nontumor tissue in diversity, with V and J gene preferences. Luminal-like breast cancer showed significantly greater tumor-nontumor repertoire similarity than basal-like breast cancer did. Data only fit, rather than demonstrated, lymph node origin of most tumor T cells.

The lymph nodes were axillary draining lymph nodes from breast cancer patients. One entry per CDR3 protein results from TCRdb running MiXCR on the multiplex PCR reads. The table has approximately 300,000 distinct CDR3 sequences, 30% seen once. Between the trimmed V and J ends, which lost 8 bases and 8 bases, there was a span of 15 bases. This CDR3 has 13 amino acids. Germline CDR1 and CDR2: SGHAT and FQNNGV. Points on this clonotype: What it binds is not known.

The chain joins TRBV11-2 to TRBJ1-4; D is ambiguous. This sequence was found in a female donor with breast cancer. Some clones in this sample may be carry-over from other donors' samples. The sample taken for sequencing was axillary lymph node tissue. CDR3 sequence reads: CASLEGAVEKLFF. The CDR3 coding sequence is TGTGCCAGCCTGGAGGGAGCGGTGGAAAAACTGTTTTTT.